One and the same sample provided the 18 T cell receptor beta chains below, sequenced in a study of CD8 T cells in ankylosing spondylitis. TCRdb recomputed calls from the 5' RACE reads with MiXCR, one row per CDR3 protein. The sample consists of just under 350,000 distinct CDR3 sequences, roughly 14% of them appearing once. The sequenced material came from blood, either unsorted or a sorted T cell fraction (not recorded which). These receptors all come from a male donor with ankylosing spondylitis or in good health (not recorded which).

The gene calls are TRBV5-1 and TRBJ1-1; D remains ambiguous. The V end was cut by 0 bases, the J end by 2 bases, with 14 bases between. Germline assignment: CDR1 SGHRS and CDR2 YFSETQ. There are 16 residues in the CDR3. CDR3 residues: CASSLVTREINTEAFF. The CDR3, as DNA: TGCGCCAGCAGCTTGGTCACTCGGGAGATAAACACTGAAGCTTTCTTT.

This clonotype has a handful of counts. The chain recombines TRBV12-3 or TRBV12-4 with TRBJ1-4; D might be TRBD1 (5 bases). The V and J ends lost 5 bases and 5 bases respectively, with 18 bases between them. The CDR3 is made up of 16 amino acids. The CDR3 DNA sequence: TGTGCCAGCAGTCCGGGGGGTGGGGGATGGAATGAAAAACTGTTTTTT. Protein product: CASSPGGGGWNEKLFF.

The rearrangement joins TRBV14 to TRBJ2-1, with 7 bases aligning to TRBD2. The V gene end was trimmed by 3 bases and the J gene end by 7 bases; junction bases not matched to a gene: 9. The CDR3 consists of 15 residues. The germline gives CDR1 SGHDN, CDR2 FVKESK. CDR3: CASSHRQLARNEQFF. The DNA of the CDR3 is TGTGCCAGCAGCCACCGGCAACTAGCGCGGAATGAGCAGTTCTTC.

This clonotype was seen ten or more times. V and J are TRBV5-1 and TRBJ2-1; D remains ambiguous. This CDR3 comprises 11 residues. CDR1 and CDR2 from the germline V gene are SGHRS and YFSETQ. V lost 1 base, J lost 8 bases, and 4 bases lay in between. The CDR3 DNA reads as TGCGCCAGCAGCTTGAGGGATGAGCAGTTCTTC. It encodes CASSLRDEQFF.

Regarding this clonotype: A junction end diverges from the germline sequence, so it may reflect a read error. This chain joins TRBV27 and TRBJ1-1; weak D call: TRBD1 (5 bases). The CDR3 has 12 amino acids. From germline, CDR1 is MNHEY and CDR2 SMNVEV (reference sequence). The CDR3 DNA reads as TGTGCCAGCAGTTCCGGGGCCGACTATCTACGCTTT. Translation gives CASSSGADYLRF.

This clonotype turned up a few times. The J gene is TRBJ2-3, the V gene TRBV21-1. TRBV21-1 is labeled a pseudogene. The CDR3 length is 16 residues. CDR3 DNA: TGTGCCAGCACCAACGGATCGATTTCTAGCACAGATACGCAGTATTTT. Translating gives CASTNGSISSTDTQYF.

The chain uses TRBV6-5 and TRBJ2-7; 7 bases match TRBD2. CDR1 and CDR2 from the germline V gene are MNHEY and SVGAGI. This CDR3 has 14 residues. The V and J ends lost 0 bases and 2 bases, in that order; junction bases with no gene match: 1. CDR3 region: CASSYSGGTYEQYF. DNA of the CDR3: TGTGCCAGCAGTTACTCCGGGGGGACCTACGAGCAGTACTTC.

The chain links TRBV20-1 to TRBJ1-3; 8 bases match TRBD1. The CDR3 totals 15 residues. V trimming: 4 bases; J trimming: 3 bases; junction bases outside the gene matches: 8. Germline CDR1 reads DFQATT; CDR2 reads SNEGSKA (reference sequence). DNA for the CDR3: TGCAGTGCTAAGGAGGACAGGGTATATGGAAACACCATATATTTT. Protein: CSAKEDRVYGNTIYF.

The rearrangement joins TRBV5-1 to TRBJ2-7, with D unclear. The germline gives CDR1 SGHRS, CDR2 YFSETQ. The CDR3 covers 12 residues. The germline V and J ends were trimmed by 4 bases and 4 bases, with 9 bases remaining between them. The CDR3 bases are TGCGCCAGCAGCCCCCCTGGATACGAGCAGTACTTC. It translates to CASSPPGYEQYF.

This clonotype came up a few times. The chain couples TRBV30 to TRBJ2-1; 10 nucleotides match TRBD2. The germline gives CDR1 GTSNPN, CDR2 SVGIG (reference sequence). V was clipped by 0 bases and J by 7 bases; unmatched bases: 6. The CDR3 extends over 15 amino acids. CDR3 nucleotides: TGTGCCTGGAGTGTATCAGCGGGAGGGAGGAATGAGCAGTTCTTC. This encodes CAWSVSAGGRNEQFF.

The V call is TRBV29-1, the J call TRBJ2-7; the D is unclear. Germline CDR1 SQVTM, CDR2 ANQGSEA. V lost 6 bases, J lost 1 base, and 10 bases lay in between. The CDR3 length is 12 residues. The CDR3 nucleotides read TGCAGCGTCGTGACCCCTTCCTACGAGCAGTACTTC. As protein: CSVVTPSYEQYF.

The rearrangement uses TRBV29-1 and TRBJ2-5, with 7 bases lining up with TRBD1. Trimming took 6 bases from V and 5 from J; bases not matched to a gene: 9. Germline-derived CDR1 and CDR2 are SQVTM and ANQGSEA. CDR3 length equals 13 residues. The CDR3 sequence is CSVPTGTVETQYF. CDR3 bases: TGCAGCGTCCCGACAGGGACGGTGGAGACCCAGTACTTC.

A few counts support this clonotype. V usage is TRBV5-1 and J usage is TRBJ2-7, with D perhaps matching TRBD1 (6 bases). The V gene's germline CDR1 is SGHRS and CDR2 YFSETQ. The CDR3 has 16 residues. V lost 4 bases, J lost 1 base, and 18 bases lay in between. The CDR3 region is CASSTTAQGLSYEQYF. CDR3 in DNA: TGCGCCAGCAGCACAACCGCCCAGGGGTTGTCCTACGAGCAGTACTTC.

This clonotype was picked up a small number of times. CDR3 coding DNA: TGTGCCATCAGTGGACAGGGGGAGGTAACTGAAGCTTTCTTT. Translation gives CAISGQGEVTEAFF. The rearrangement joins TRBV10-3 to TRBJ1-1, with TRBD1 matching 9 bases. The CDR3 spans 14 residues. Trimming at V came to 4 bases and at J to 5 bases, leaving 5 bases not matched to a gene. CDR1 is ENHRY and CDR2 is SYGVKD in the germline V gene.

This clonotype was seen a handful of times. The chain has TRBV9 and TRBJ2-7; 7 positions agree with TRBD2. CDR1 and CDR2 (germline): SGDLS, YYNGEE. CDR3 length: 14 residues. The junction had 7 bases not matched to a gene; V was cut back by 7 bases and J by 0 bases. The CDR3 spells CASGSGQSSYEQYF. In DNA form, the CDR3 reads TGTGCCAGCGGTAGCGGGCAGAGCTCCTACGAGCAGTACTTC.

This clonotype appeared a few times. The V and J genes are TRBV6-4 and TRBJ2-3, with 13 bases lining up with TRBD2. Germline values: CDR1 MRHNA, CDR2 SNTAGT. This CDR3 contains 15 residues. The ends lost 6 bases at V and 5 bases at J; junction bases unmatched: 5. CDR3 sequence (DNA): TGTGCCAGCAGCTTACTAGCGGGAGGGCAAGATACGCAGTATTTT. This encodes CASSLLAGGQDTQYF.

This clonotype was detected a few times. This chain connects TRBV20-1 to TRBJ1-2; no clear D gene. The germline V and J ends were trimmed by 5 bases and 0 bases, with 13 bases remaining between them. This CDR3 spans 14 amino acids. Germline V gene data show CDR1 as DFQATT and CDR2 as SNEGSKA (reference sequence). CDR3 coding DNA: TGCAGTGCTGGGTGGGCGGGATCTAACTATGGCTACACCTTC. Amino acid sequence: CSAGWAGSNYGYTF.

This chain uses TRBV20-1 with TRBJ2-5; D call uncertain. This CDR3 is 13 amino acids long. Germline V gene lookup returns CDR1 DFQATT and CDR2 SNEGSKA (reference sequence). The V end lost 2 bases, the J end lost 1 base, and 8 bases lay between the germline ends. The CDR3 DNA reads TGCAGTGCTAGAAGGTCTGGCCAAGAGACCCAGTACTTC. Its protein is CSARRSGQETQYF.